The clone carrying this TCR beta chain was picked up a small number of times. Its matching antigen is unknown. PCR amplification relied on 60 Vbeta primers (plus 13 Jbeta primers). Clones were sequenced by immunoSEQ multiplex PCR, and TCRdb holds only the in-frame ones, with some missing. Here the sample spans about 69,000 clones, 65% to 70% being singletons. Germline V lookup: CDR1 SGHTA, CDR2 FQGNSA. V was pared by 1 base and J by 7 bases, with 21 bases between. The CDR3 totals 17 residues. These data originate in a study of cytomegalovirus exposure and HLA in healthy donors. Study-wide findings and caveats: Presence/absence comparisons presumed near-even sequencing depth among donors.

This sequence was found in a woman in her twenties or thirties in good health and CMV-seronegative. The V call is TRBV7-2, the J call TRBJ2-3; D is possibly TRBD2 (6 bases). The sample consisted of PBMCs. DNA for the CDR3: TGTGCCAGCAGCTTAGGGTTACTAGCCGGATCCAGGAATACGCAGTATTTT. Protein product: CASSLGLLAGSRNTQYF. Looking up the rest from reference TRBV7-2 and TRBJ2-3 gives the full variable domain: GAGVSQSPSNKVTEKGKDVELRCDPISGHTALYWYRQSLGQGLEFLIYFQGNSAPDKSGLPSDRFSAERTGGSVSTLTIQRTQQEDSAVYLCASSLGLLAGSRNTQYFGPGTRLTVL.